This TCR beta chain was recovered during a study of graft-versus-host responses after intestinal transplantation. Overall study context: Recipients got multivisceral, liver-intestinal, or isolated intestinal transplants. Findings and caveats of the study: Recipient-marrow GvH clones were detected, some having first appeared in ileum or blood.

Note on this clone: What it binds is unknown.

The repertoire was sequenced with immunoSEQ multiplex PCR; TCRdb's copy has only in-frame clones and lacks some. The sample gives 90,000 to 150,000 clones, about 93% of which show up once; more than 0.09% is in the top ten. CDR3 length: 14 amino acids. This sequence originates from a human donor who received an intestinal transplant. The sequences come from unstimulated CD4+ T cells sorted from spleen or lymph node cells, collected before intestinal transplant. V is TRBV21-1 and J is TRBJ2-2. TRBV21-1 is recorded as a pseudogene. The DNA of the CDR3 is TGTGCCAGCAGCAAGACAAAAAGCGCCGGGGAGCTGTTTTTT. Protein: CASSKTKSAGELFF.